Sequencing of this TCR beta chain was carried out in a study of T cell responses to AZD1222 COVID-19 vaccine. The study's findings and limits: No day 14 peak samples; only post-peak repertoires were characterized. Spike-specific TCRs gained breadth and depth after people received two AZD1222 doses. Nearly half of spike-specific TCRs reportedly target variant regions that are unmutated in the B.1.351 and B.1.1.7 variants. Females outnumbered males among donors, who were mostly white British; clonal diversity was possibly underestimated.

This CDR3 comprises 13 residues. Clones were sequenced by immunoSEQ multiplex PCR, and TCRdb holds only the in-frame ones, with some missing. The sample has more than 110,000 clones, roughly 90% seen once. With regard to this clone: The target antigen is unknown.

This receptor was taken from an adult who received the AZD1222 COVID-19 vaccine. The V call is TRBV21-1, the J call TRBJ2-5; the DNA was not compared with TRBD1, the D call given in the table. TRBV21-1 is designated a pseudogene. Sequenced here: peripheral blood, sampled 28 days after the second AZD1222 dose. The CDR3 DNA reads TGTGCCAGCAGCAGGGACAGGAAAGAGACCCAGTACTTC. Translation: CASSRDRKETQYF.